The source of this T cell receptor (beta chain) is a study of T-cell reconstitution after alpha-beta-depleted transplantation in children (dated by TCRdb to 2016 to 2017). About the full investigation: Using TCR repertoire profiling, the study followed T-cell immune reconstitution in a quantitative way in children after TCRalphabeta/CD19-depleted allogeneic hematopoietic cell transplantation.

CDR1 SGHRS and CDR2 YFSETQ are derived from the germline V gene. The CDR3 numbers 12 residues from cysteine through phenylalanine. Only the CDR3 part of the read is kept: 36 bases, read in frame from the first base. The trim is 3 bases for V and 9 bases for J, with a gap of 12 bases between the germline ends. The library was produced with PCR. Sequencing instrument: Illumina HiSeq 2500. TCR libraries were prepared with molecular barcoding, using unique molecular identifiers to normalize TCRbeta repertoire quantification. TCRdb ran its own pipeline on the public reads, namely fastp trimming at Q25 and MiXCR clone calling, and kept in-frame beta chains. Rows are unified per CDR3 protein, each entry keeping the most common DNA and genes. The sample table holds around 240,000 distinct CDR3 sequences, of which 9.7% were seen once. 5% to 6% of the sample is held by the ten biggest clonotypes. This clonotype was counted many times. Its antigen is not yet known. No base quality values were provided; no much bigger clone lies one nucleotide off.

The source of this sequence is a human donor who donated a stem cell graft to a child with SCID. The rearranged segments are TRBV5-1 and TRBJ1-1; confidence is insufficient to name the D gene. The source material was PBMCs from the stem cell graft donor, sampled from the stem cell graft. This receptor has the CDR3 CASSSTSGQAFF. The DNA sequence is as follows: TGCGCCAGCAGCTCCACGTCAGGTCAAGCTTTCTTT.